Below, one T cell receptor beta chain is given with its context. The record originates from a study of cytomegalovirus exposure and HLA in healthy donors. Trimming cost V 2 bases and J 1 base; bases outside gene matches: 7. Per germline, CDR1 MNHNY and CDR2 SVGAGI (reference sequence). CDR3 length: 16 amino acids. Primers included in the PCR were 60 Vbeta and 13 Jbeta primers. Using immunoSEQ multiplex PCR, the repertoire was profiled, and TCRdb retains in-frame clones only, with some absent. The data show more than 100,000 clones, under 85% seen once. The sequence derives from a human donor in good health. This chain connects TRBV6-6 to TRBJ2-7; 8 bases are a match to TRBD1. The source material was PBMCs. In DNA form, the CDR3 reads TGTGCCAGCAGTTACCAGGACAGGGCCCCATCCTACGAGCAGTACTTC. This encodes CASSYQDRAPSYEQYF.